These 25 T cell receptor beta chains were sequenced from one sample in a study of blood T cells in healthy people across ages (dated by TCRdb to between 2014 and 2017). To prepare the library, 5' RACE was applied. The reads were generated on an Illumina HiSeq 2500. A second PCR of roughly 7 to 12 cycles was performed with a sample-barcoded 5' primer and a J-beta primer mix. TCRdb reanalyzed the raw reads on its own, using fastp at Q25 for trimming and MiXCR for clone calling, and kept in-frame beta chains. Each CDR3 protein gets just one entry, which takes the most common genes and DNA from the rows behind it. The sample table holds about 1 million distinct CDR3 sequences, of which roughly 45% were seen once. The top ten clonotypes cover approximately 17% of the sample. The sequenced sample consisted of blood. These receptors were obtained from an older woman in good health.

The rearrangement joins TRBV20-1 to TRBJ2-3, with TRBD2 identical over 8 bases. The CDR3 has 13 amino acids. V lost 6 bases and J lost 4; bases outside the gene matches: 6. CDR1 DFQATT and CDR2 SNEGSKA come from the germline V gene (reference sequence). CDR3 nucleotide sequence: TGCAGTGCCGGGACTAGTCCACCAGATACGCAGTATTTT. The encoded protein is CSAGTSPPDTQYF.

The chain carries TRBV5-1 and TRBJ1-5; 9 positions match TRBD1. This CDR3 spans 17 amino acids. Germline CDR1 reads SGHRS; CDR2 reads YFSETQ. Germline trimming cut 0 bases from V and 6 bases from J; bases unmatched to any gene: 10. The CDR3, as DNA: TGCGCCAGCAGCTTGGGACCGGACAGGGGCGGTTTTCAGCCCCAGCATTTT. Translation: CASSLGPDRGGFQPQHF.

This clonotype appeared many times. The chain carries TRBV7-9 and TRBJ2-1; D ambiguous. The CDR3 has 11 residues. CDR1 and CDR2 (germline): SEHNR, FQNEAQ (reference sequence). The ends were cut back, 1 base at V and 8 bases at J, with 3 bases in the middle. The CDR3 spells CASSLVDEQFF. CDR3 sequence (DNA): TGTGCCAGCAGCTTAGTCGATGAGCAGTTCTTC. Variable domain in full (rest from reference TRBV7-9 and TRBJ2-1): DTGVSQNPRHKITKRGQNVTFRCDPISEHNRLYWYRQTLGQGPEFLTYFQNEAQLEKSRLLSDRFSAERPKGSFSTLEIQRTEQGDSAMYLCASSLVDEQFFGPGTRLTVL.

This clonotype was counted a single time. A much larger clone lies one base from this, so it may be a read error. The chain uses TRBV20-1 and TRBJ2-1; the D is unclear. V was clipped by 5 bases and J by 10 bases, with 12 bases between them. The CDR3 is 11 amino acids. Looked up from germline, CDR1 is DFQATT and CDR2 is SNEGSKA (reference sequence). The CDR3 loop is CSAEDGYEQFF. CDR3 nucleotides: TGCAGTGCTGAGGACGGGTACGAGCAGTTCTTC.

V and J are TRBV3-1 and TRBJ2-1; 11 nucleotides match TRBD2. The CDR3 covers 18 residues. Germline V gives CDR1 LGHDT, CDR2 YNNKEL (reference sequence). Losses at the gene ends were 1 base for V and 7 bases for J; bases not matched to a gene: 12. CDR3 nucleotide sequence: TGTGCCAGCAGCCAAGTTCCCGTACTAGCGGGAGCGTCGAATGAGCAGTTCTTC. Translated, it gives CASSQVPVLAGASNEQFF.

This clonotype was seen only a few times. The chain employs TRBV27 and TRBJ2-1, with 9 bases fitting TRBD2. The CDR3 has 18 amino acids. V shed 3 bases, J shed 8 bases, and the junction held 17 bases outside the gene matches. Germline CDR1 MNHEY, CDR2 SMNVEV (reference sequence). CDR3 amino acids: CASSLRGLIAGAGDEQFF. The CDR3 DNA reads TGTGCCAGCAGTTTGAGGGGGCTTATAGCGGGAGCTGGGGATGAGCAGTTCTTC.

This chain links TRBV20-1 with TRBJ2-5; either TRBD1 or TRBD2 may supply D (5 bases each). Trimming left V 0 bases short and J 4 bases short, with 18 bases between. This CDR3 has 16 residues. Per germline, CDR1 DFQATT and CDR2 SNEGSKA (reference sequence). CDR3 loop: CSARDEWTGLGETQYF. The CDR3 DNA reads as TGCAGTGCTAGAGATGAATGGACGGGGCTAGGAGAGACCCAGTACTTC.

The chain employs TRBV13 and TRBJ2-1, with a tentative D call TRBD2 (5 bases). Trimming shortened V by 4 bases and J by 12 bases, and 16 bases separated the two germline ends. CDR1 is PRHDT, CDR2 FYEKMQ, per germline (reference sequence). The CDR3 is 13 residues long. The CDR3, as DNA: TGTGCCAGCAGCTATCTAGCACTATCGGCGCAGTTCTTC. It translates to CASSYLALSAQFF. Complete variable domain (other parts from reference TRBV13 and TRBJ2-1): AAGVIQSPRHLIKEKRETATLKCYPIPRHDTVYWYQQGPGQDPQFLISFYEKMQSDKGSIPDRFSAQQFSDYHSELNMSSLELGDSALYFCASSYLALSAQFFGPGTRLTVL.

This chain joins TRBV28 and TRBJ2-7; 9 nucleotides line up with TRBD1. Germline V CDR1 and CDR2: MDHEN, SYDVKM. The CDR3 runs 13 residues. The junction had 4 bases not matched to a gene; V was cut back by 4 bases and J by 6 bases. CDR3 DNA: TGTGCCAGCAGTTATAGGACAGGGGCCGAGCAGTACTTC. This sequence encodes CASSYRTGAEQYF. Looking up the rest from reference TRBV28 and TRBJ2-7 gives the full variable domain: DVKVTQSSRYLVKRTGEKVFLECVQDMDHENMFWYRQDPGLGLRLIYFSYDVKMKEKGDIPEGYSVSREKKERFSLILESASTNQTSMYLCASSYRTGAEQYFGPGTRLTVT.

This clonotype was observed a handful of times. This chain uses TRBV6-5 with TRBJ2-5, with D possibly matching TRBD2 (6 bases). The CDR3 is 14 amino acids. V lost 8 bases and J lost 7, with 20 bases in between. The V gene's germline CDR1 is MNHEY and CDR2 SVGAGI. CDR3 DNA: TGTGCCAGCTCCACCGGGGGAGTCCCTGGGACCCAGTACTTC. Amino acid sequence: CASSTGGVPGTQYF.

This clonotype showed up many times. The genes are TRBV7-2 and TRBJ2-7, with D perhaps being TRBD1 or TRBD2 (5 bases each). The CDR3 sequence is 11 residues long. Germline values: CDR1 SGHTA, CDR2 FQGNSA. The V end was cut by 5 bases, the J end by 6 bases, with 8 bases between. The CDR3 DNA is TGTGCCAGCAGCCCAGGGACCGAGCAGTACTTC. Its translation: CASSPGTEQYF. The complete variable domain, with remaining parts taken from reference TRBV7-2 and TRBJ2-7, reads GAGVSQSPSNKVTEKGKDVELRCDPISGHTALYWYRQSLGQGLEFLIYFQGNSAPDKSGLPSDRFSAERTGGSVSTLTIQRTQQEDSAVYLCASSPGTEQYFGPGTRLTVT.

This clonotype was detected only a few times. The CDR3 loop reads CASMGPPGGYTF. The CDR3 DNA reads as TGTGCCAGCATGGGACCTCCGGGTGGCTACACCTTC. The V gene is TRBV25-1, the J gene TRBJ1-2; D is perhaps TRBD1 (5 bases). The CDR3 loop spans 12 amino acids. Germline lookup yields CDR1 MGHDK and CDR2 SYGVNS. With 7 bases removed from V and 7 bases from J, the gap between germline ends came to 13 bases.

The chain joins TRBV15 to TRBJ2-5; TRBD1 agrees at 7 bases. The CDR3 totals 16 residues. J lost 4 bases, V lost 5 bases, and 13 bases had no gene match. Looked up from germline, CDR1 is LNHNV and CDR2 is YYDKDF (reference sequence). CDR3 DNA: TGTGCCACCAGCCCTCCTCTCTTCCGACAGGGAGAGACCCAGTACTTC. As protein: CATSPPLFRQGETQYF.

The chain links TRBV12-3 or TRBV12-4 to TRBJ2-7; D gene unclear. This CDR3 contains 13 residues. The V end lost 3 bases, the J end lost 0 bases, and 6 bases lay between the germline ends. In nucleotides, the CDR3 is TGTGCCAGCAGTTTTATCGCCTCCTACGAGCAGTACTTC. It encodes CASSFIASYEQYF.

This clonotype occurred a few times. A much larger clone sits a single nucleotide away, making a read error possible. This sequence joins TRBV6-5 and TRBJ2-3; possibly TRBD1 or TRBD2 for D (5 bases each). Per the germline V gene, CDR1 is MNHEY and CDR2 is SVGAGI. This CDR3 comprises 14 residues. V lost 4 bases, J lost 2 bases, and 10 bases lay in between. The CDR3 nucleotides read TGTGCCAGCAGTTTTTGGGGGAACACAGATACGCAGTATTTT. Its translation is CASSFWGNTDTQYF.

This chain connects TRBV27 to TRBJ2-3; D is unresolved. The CDR3 length is 11 residues. From germline, CDR1 is MNHEY and CDR2 SMNVEV (reference sequence). Trimming took off 7 bases at V and 8 bases at J, with 10 bases between the two ends. The CDR3 loop reads CASTSSATQYF. The DNA of the CDR3 is TGTGCCAGCACGAGCAGTGCTACGCAGTATTTT.

This clonotype turned up a few times. The chain carries TRBV27 and TRBJ2-7, with 8 positions matching TRBD2. CDR3 length equals 15 residues. Germline trimming cut 5 bases from V and 2 bases from J; bases unmatched to any gene: 8. CDR1 is MNHEY, CDR2 SMNVEV, per germline (reference sequence). CDR3: CASSARLATAYEQYF. The CDR3, as DNA: TGTGCCAGCAGTGCCAGACTAGCGACCGCCTACGAGCAGTACTTC.

The table lists this clonotype with a few counts. The chain is built from TRBV12-3 or TRBV12-4 and TRBJ1-5; D is ambiguous. V lost 7 bases to trimming and J lost 0 bases, with 10 bases between them. The CDR3 length is 14 residues. The CDR3 DNA follows: TGTGCCAGCACCCCGACGGATAGCAATCAGCCCCAGCATTTT. Translation gives CASTPTDSNQPQHF.

The V and J genes are TRBV7-9 and TRBJ2-7, with 10 bases aligning to TRBD2. Germline CDR1 and CDR2: SEHNR and FQNEAQ (reference sequence). V lost 2 bases and J lost 1; bases outside the gene matches: 8. This CDR3 is built from 17 residues. CDR3 in amino acids: CASSLYLAGVVSYEQYF. CDR3 DNA: TGTGCCAGCAGCTTATATCTAGCGGGAGTAGTATCCTACGAGCAGTACTTC.

V gene TRBV5-5 combines with J gene TRBJ2-5, with D hard to call. The germline CDR1 and CDR2 sequences are SGHKS and YYEKEE (reference sequence). The CDR3 contains 18 residues. V dropped 1 base and J dropped 5 bases, with 24 bases sitting between them. CDR3 residues: CASSLLSPLSEKGETQYF. The CDR3 DNA sequence: TGTGCCAGCAGCTTGCTTTCCCCCCTTAGTGAAAAGGGTGAGACCCAGTACTTC.

This clonotype was seen at least ten times. This chain's CDR3 is CASVTAAGHGYTF. The CDR3 DNA sequence: TGTGCCAGCGTTACGGCGGCAGGGCATGGCTACACCTTC. J is TRBJ1-2 and V is TRBV6-2 or TRBV6-3; a possible D gene is TRBD1 (5 bases). Trimming removed 8 bases from V and 6 bases from J, with 16 bases in between. The CDR3 runs 13 residues. Germline CDR1 is MNHEY and CDR2 is SVGEGT.

This clonotype appeared a single time. Written as DNA, the CDR3 is TGTGCCAGCAGTCCCAATATAGCGGGTTTGGGCTCCGGGGAGCTGTTTTTT. Protein sequence: CASSPNIAGLGSGELFF. The gene calls are TRBV12-3 or TRBV12-4 and TRBJ2-2; 7 bases are a match to TRBD2. This CDR3 is 17 amino acids long. J was trimmed by 6 bases and V by 5 bases; bases with no gene match: 15.

In its sample, this clonotype was seen a few times. The chain carries TRBV6-5 and TRBJ2-5; D not certain. The germline V gene has CDR1 MNHEY and CDR2 SVGAGI. The CDR3 totals 14 residues. The germline V and J ends were trimmed by 6 bases and 3 bases, with 14 bases remaining between them. CDR3 sequence (DNA): TGTGCCAGCAGCCCGGGCCCTGGGGAAGAGACCCAGTACTTC. It codes for CASSPGPGEETQYF.

Only a few counts were recorded for this clonotype. The chain combines TRBV27 with TRBJ2-7; D may match TRBD1 or TRBD2 (5 bases each). The CDR3 totals 11 residues. Trimming left V 5 bases short and J 5 bases short, with 7 bases between. The germline V gene encodes CDR1 MNHEY and CDR2 SMNVEV (reference sequence). The CDR3 bases are TGTGCCAGCAGTACGGGGCACGAGCAGTACTTC. Its translation: CASSTGHEQYF.

This chain's CDR3 is CSAGTGAANTEAFF. The CDR3 coding sequence is TGCAGTGCTGGGACAGGGGCTGCGAACACTGAAGCTTTCTTT. The V call is TRBV20-1, the J call TRBJ1-1, with 10 bases lining up with TRBD1. Trimming cost V 5 bases and J 1 base; bases outside gene matches: 4. The germline V gene has CDR1 DFQATT and CDR2 SNEGSKA (reference sequence). There are 14 residues in the CDR3.